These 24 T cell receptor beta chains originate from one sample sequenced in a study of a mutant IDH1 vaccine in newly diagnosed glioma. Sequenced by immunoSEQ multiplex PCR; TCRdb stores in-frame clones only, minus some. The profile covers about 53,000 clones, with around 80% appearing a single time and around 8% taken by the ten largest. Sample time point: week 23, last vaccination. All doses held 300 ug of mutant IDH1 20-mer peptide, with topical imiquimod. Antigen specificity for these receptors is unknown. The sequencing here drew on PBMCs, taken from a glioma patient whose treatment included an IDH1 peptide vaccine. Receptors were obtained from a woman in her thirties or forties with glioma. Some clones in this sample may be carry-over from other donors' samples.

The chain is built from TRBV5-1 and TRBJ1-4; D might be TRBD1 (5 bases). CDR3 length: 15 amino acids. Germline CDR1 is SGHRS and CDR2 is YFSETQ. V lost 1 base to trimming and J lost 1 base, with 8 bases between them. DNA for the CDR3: TGCGCCAGCAGCTTGCGGGGGGGAACTAATGAAAAACTGTTTTTT. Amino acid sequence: CASSLRGGTNEKLFF.

The CDR3 spells CASSRATGDGEKLFF. CDR3 coding DNA: TGTGCCAGCAGTAGAGCGACAGGGGATGGGGAAAAACTGTTTTTT. The chain uses TRBV2 and TRBJ1-4, with 8 bases matching TRBD1. CDR1 is SNHLY, CDR2 FYNNEI, per germline. Trimming cost V 5 bases and J 8 bases; bases outside gene matches: 10. This CDR3 is 15 amino acids long.

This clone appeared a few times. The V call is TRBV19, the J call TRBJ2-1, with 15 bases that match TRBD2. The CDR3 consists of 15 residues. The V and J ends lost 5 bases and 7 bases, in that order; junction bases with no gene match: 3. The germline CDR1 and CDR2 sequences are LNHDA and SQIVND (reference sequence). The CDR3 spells CASSPGLAGGNEQFF. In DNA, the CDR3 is TGTGCCAGTAGTCCGGGACTAGCGGGGGGAAATGAGCAGTTCTTC.

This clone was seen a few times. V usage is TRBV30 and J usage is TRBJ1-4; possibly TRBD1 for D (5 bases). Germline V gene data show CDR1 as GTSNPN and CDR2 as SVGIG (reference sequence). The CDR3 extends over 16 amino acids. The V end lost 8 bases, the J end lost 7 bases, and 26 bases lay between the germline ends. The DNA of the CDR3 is TGTGCCGGCGGGGTGGCAGGGCTCATGATAAGTGAAAAACTGTTTTTT. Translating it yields CAGGVAGLMISEKLFF.

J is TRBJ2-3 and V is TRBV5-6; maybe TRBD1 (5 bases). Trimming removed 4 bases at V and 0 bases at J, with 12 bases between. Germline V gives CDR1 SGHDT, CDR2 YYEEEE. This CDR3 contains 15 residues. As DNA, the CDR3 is TGTGCCAGCAGCCCACAGACAGCTAGCACAGATACGCAGTATTTT. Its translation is CASSPQTASTDTQYF.

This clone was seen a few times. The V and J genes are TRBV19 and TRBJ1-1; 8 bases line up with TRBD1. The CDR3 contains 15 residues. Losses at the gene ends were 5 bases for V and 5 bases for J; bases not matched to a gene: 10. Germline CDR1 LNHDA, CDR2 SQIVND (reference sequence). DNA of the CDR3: TGTGCCAGTAGTGCAGCTTCAGGGGGCTTTACTGAAGCTTTCTTT. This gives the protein CASSAASGGFTEAFF.

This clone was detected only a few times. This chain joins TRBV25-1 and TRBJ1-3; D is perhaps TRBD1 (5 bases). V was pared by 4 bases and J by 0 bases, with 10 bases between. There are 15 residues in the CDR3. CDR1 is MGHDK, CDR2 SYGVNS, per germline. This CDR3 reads CASSGGASSGNTIYF. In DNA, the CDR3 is TGTGCCAGCAGTGGCGGGGCTAGCTCTGGAAACACCATATATTTT.

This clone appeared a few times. The CDR3 here is CASSLGGQGKAFF. The DNA of the CDR3 is TGCGCCAGCAGCTTGGGGGGACAGGGGAAAGCTTTCTTT. The chain links TRBV5-1 to TRBJ1-1; 10 positions agree with TRBD1. CDR3 length: 13 amino acids. The ends lost 0 bases at V and 9 bases at J; junction bases unmatched: 2. Germline values: CDR1 SGHRS, CDR2 YFSETQ.

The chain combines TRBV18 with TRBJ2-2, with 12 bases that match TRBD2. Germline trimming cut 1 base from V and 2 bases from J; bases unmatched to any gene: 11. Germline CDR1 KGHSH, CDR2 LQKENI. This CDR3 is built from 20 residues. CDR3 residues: CASSPRTSGATKENTGELFF. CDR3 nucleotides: TGTGCCAGCTCACCACGGACTAGCGGGGCCACCAAGGAAAACACCGGGGAGCTGTTTTTT.

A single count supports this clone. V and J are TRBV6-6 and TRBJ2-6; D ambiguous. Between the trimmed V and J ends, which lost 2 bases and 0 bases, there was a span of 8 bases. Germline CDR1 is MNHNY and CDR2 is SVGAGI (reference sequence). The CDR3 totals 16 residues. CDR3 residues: CASSYPSGSGANVLTF. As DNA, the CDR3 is TGTGCCAGCAGTTACCCCTCTGGCTCTGGGGCCAACGTCCTGACTTTC.

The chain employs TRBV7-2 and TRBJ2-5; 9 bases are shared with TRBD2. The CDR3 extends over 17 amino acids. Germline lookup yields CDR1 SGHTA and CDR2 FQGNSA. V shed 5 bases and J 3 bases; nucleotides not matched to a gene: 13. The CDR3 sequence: CASSASWGVAGEETQYF. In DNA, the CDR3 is TGTGCCAGCAGCGCGTCTTGGGGGGTAGCGGGGGAAGAGACCCAGTACTTC.

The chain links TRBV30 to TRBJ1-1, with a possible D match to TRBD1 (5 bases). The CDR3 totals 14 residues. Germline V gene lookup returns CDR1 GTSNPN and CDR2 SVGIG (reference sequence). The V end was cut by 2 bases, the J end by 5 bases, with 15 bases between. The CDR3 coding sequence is TGTGCCTGGAGTAGGGGAGAGGAAGGGACTGAAGCTTTCTTT. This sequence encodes CAWSRGEEGTEAFF.

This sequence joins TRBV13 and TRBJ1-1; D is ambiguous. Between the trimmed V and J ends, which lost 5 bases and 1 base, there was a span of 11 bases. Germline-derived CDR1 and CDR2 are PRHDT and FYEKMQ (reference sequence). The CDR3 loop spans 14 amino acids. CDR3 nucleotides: TGTGCCAGCAGCACCGGACGGCGGAACACTGAAGCTTTCTTT. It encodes CASSTGRRNTEAFF. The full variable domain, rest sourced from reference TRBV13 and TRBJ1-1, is AAGVIQSPRHLIKEKRETATLKCYPIPRHDTVYWYQQGPGQDPQFLISFYEKMQSDKGSIPDRFSAQQFSDYHSELNMSSLELGDSALYFCASSTGRRNTEAFFGQGTRLTVV.

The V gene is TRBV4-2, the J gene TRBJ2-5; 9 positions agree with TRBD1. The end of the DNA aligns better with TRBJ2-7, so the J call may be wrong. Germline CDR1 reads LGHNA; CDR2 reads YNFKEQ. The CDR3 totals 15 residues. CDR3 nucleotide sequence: TGTGCCAGCAGCCAAGTGGGGACAGGGAACTACGAGCAGTACTTC. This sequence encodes CASSQVGTGNYEQYF.

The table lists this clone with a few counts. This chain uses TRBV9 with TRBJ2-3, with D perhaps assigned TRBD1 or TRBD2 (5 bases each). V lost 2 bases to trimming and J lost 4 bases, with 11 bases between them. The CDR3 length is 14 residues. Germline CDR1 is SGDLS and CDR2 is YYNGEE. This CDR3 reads CASSVQGVADTQYF. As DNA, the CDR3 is TGTGCCAGCAGCGTCCAGGGAGTGGCAGATACGCAGTATTTT.

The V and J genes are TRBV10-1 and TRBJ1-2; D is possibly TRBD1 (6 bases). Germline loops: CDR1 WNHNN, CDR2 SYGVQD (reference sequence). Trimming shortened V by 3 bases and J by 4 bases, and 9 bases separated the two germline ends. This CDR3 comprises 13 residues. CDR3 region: CASSDGGPYGYTF. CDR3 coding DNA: TGCGCCAGCAGTGATGGGGGCCCCTATGGCTACACCTTC.

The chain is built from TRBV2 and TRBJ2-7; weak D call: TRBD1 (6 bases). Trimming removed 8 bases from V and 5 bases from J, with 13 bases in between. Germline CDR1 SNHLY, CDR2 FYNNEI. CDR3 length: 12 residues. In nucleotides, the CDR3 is TGTGCCAGCCAGACAGGTATTAACGAGCAGTACTTC. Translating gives CASQTGINEQYF.

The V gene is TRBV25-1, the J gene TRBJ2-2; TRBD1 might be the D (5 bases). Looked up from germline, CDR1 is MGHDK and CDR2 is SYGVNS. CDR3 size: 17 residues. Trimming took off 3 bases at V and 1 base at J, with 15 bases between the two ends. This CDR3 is CASSDPSGRVNTGELFF. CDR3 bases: TGTGCCAGCAGTGACCCCTCGGGCAGGGTGAACACCGGGGAGCTGTTTTTT.

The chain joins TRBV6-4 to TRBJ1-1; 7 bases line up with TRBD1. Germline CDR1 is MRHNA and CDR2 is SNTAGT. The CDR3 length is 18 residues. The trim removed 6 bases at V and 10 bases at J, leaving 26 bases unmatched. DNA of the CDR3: TGTGCCAGCAGGAGGGAAGGTGTGGGGACAGCGTCTTCCGAGGGAGCTTTCTTT. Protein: CASRREGVGTASSEGAFF.

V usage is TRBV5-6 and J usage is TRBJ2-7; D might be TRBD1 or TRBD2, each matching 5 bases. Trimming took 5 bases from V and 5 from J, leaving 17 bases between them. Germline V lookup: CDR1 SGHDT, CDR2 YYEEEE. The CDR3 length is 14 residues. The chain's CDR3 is CASSGWDLGNEQYF. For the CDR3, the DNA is TGTGCCAGCAGTGGCTGGGACCTAGGCAACGAGCAGTACTTC.

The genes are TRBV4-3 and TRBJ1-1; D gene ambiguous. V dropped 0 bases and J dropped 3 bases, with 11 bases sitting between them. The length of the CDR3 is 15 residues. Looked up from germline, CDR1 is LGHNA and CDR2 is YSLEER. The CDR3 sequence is CASSQEYNTHTEAFF. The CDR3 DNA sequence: TGCGCCAGCAGCCAAGAATATAACACTCACACTGAAGCTTTCTTT.

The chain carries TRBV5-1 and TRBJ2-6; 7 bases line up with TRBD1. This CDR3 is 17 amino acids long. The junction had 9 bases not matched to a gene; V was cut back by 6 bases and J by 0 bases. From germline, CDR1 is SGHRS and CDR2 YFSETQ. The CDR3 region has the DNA TGCGCCAGCATCCTGGACAGGCAATCCTCTGGGGCCAACGTCCTGACTTTC. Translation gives CASILDRQSSGANVLTF.

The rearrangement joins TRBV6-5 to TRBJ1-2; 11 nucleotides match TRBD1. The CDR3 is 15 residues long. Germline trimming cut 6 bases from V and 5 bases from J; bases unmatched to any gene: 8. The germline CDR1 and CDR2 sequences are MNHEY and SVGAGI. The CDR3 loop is CASSRKRDRGYGYTF. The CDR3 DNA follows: TGTGCCAGCAGCCGTAAACGGGACAGGGGGTATGGCTACACCTTC.

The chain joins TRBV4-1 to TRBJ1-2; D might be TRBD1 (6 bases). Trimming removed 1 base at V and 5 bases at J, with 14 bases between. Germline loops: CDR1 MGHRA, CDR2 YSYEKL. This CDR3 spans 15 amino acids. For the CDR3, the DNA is TGCGCCAGCAGCCAAGCTCTAGGGGGAATGTATGGCTACACCTTC. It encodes CASSQALGGMYGYTF.